This TCR beta chain was sequenced for a study of T-cell reconstitution after alpha-beta-depleted transplantation in children. Overall study findings and caveats: Newly made T cells mostly supplied T-cell counts and diversity one year after transplant. Expanded graft clones numbering several hundred reportedly gave rise to alpha-beta T cells about two months after transplant. The study traced high day-60 TCRbeta diversity in some patients to surviving recipient T cells and thymic progenitors.

Library preparation (for TCRbeta) was performed with unique molecular identifiers. TCRdb re-analysed the PCR reads in MiXCR, keeping a single row per CDR3 protein. The data hold about 980,000 distinct CDR3 sequences, with about 30% observed a single time. Comments on this clonotype: Its antigen is not known.

This CDR3 has 15 amino acids. Trimming took 0 bases from V and 7 from J, leaving 17 bases between them. Germline assignment: CDR1 SGHRS and CDR2 YFSETQ. The source is a boy under two years old who had a stem cell transplant for SCID, so the T cells may come from the graft donor. J is TRBJ2-7 and V is TRBV5-1, with TRBD2 as a possible D gene (6 bases). The sample in question was PBMCs, mostly from graft donor cells, obtained 360 days after TCRalphabeta/CD19-depleted stem cell transplant. CDR3: CASSLEQAGLGEQYF. The CDR3 DNA reads TGCGCCAGCAGCTTGGAACAAGCGGGCCTTGGGGAGCAGTACTTC.